Presented here are 17 T cell receptor beta chains from one specimen sequenced in a study of response to subunit inactivated influenza vaccine. One entry per CDR3 protein, called by TCRdb with MiXCR from the RT-PCR reads. Seen here are about 500,000 distinct CDR3 sequences, more than 7% observed once, and the top ten hold around 12%. Sequenced material: PBMCs from blood, taken around 2 years after vaccination. Receptor source: a man between 50 and 69 years old who received an inactivated influenza vaccine.

This clonotype was counted only a few times. The chain combines TRBV20-1 with TRBJ1-3; D not resolved. The germline V gene has CDR1 DFQATT and CDR2 SNEGSKA (reference sequence). The CDR3 runs 14 residues. Trimming took off 5 bases at V and 1 base at J, with 12 bases between the two ends. The CDR3 spells CSASVTASGNTIYF. The CDR3 bases are TGCAGTGCTTCCGTTACGGCATCTGGAAACACCATATATTTT.

The CDR3 DNA reads TGTGCCAGCAGCGATACCGGGACTAGCATTTCCTACGAGCAGTACTTC. The encoded protein is CASSDTGTSISYEQYF. The chain couples TRBV7-9 to TRBJ2-7; 9 bases match TRBD2. V lost 5 bases to trimming and J lost 1 base; unmatched junction nucleotides: 9. This CDR3 has 16 residues. In germline, CDR1 is SEHNR, CDR2 FQNEAQ (reference sequence).

This clonotype occurred a few times. The chain uses TRBV5-6 and TRBJ2-1; D is possibly TRBD2 (5 bases). The CDR3 totals 17 residues. Trimming pared 1 base from V and 0 bases from J, leaving 14 bases between. Germline assignment: CDR1 SGHDT and CDR2 YYEEEE. CDR3 in amino acids: CASSLLGVSGSYNEQFF. The CDR3 nucleotides read TGTGCCAGCAGCTTGCTCGGGGTTTCTGGCTCCTACAATGAGCAGTTCTTC. Full variable domain (outside the CDR3, taken from reference TRBV5-6 and TRBJ2-1): DAGVTQSPTHLIKTRGQQVTLRCSPKSGHDTVSWYQQALGQGPQFIFQYYEEEERQRGNFPDRFSGHQFPNYSSELNVNALLLGDSALYLCASSLLGVSGSYNEQFFGPGTRLTVL.

The chain couples TRBV12-3 or TRBV12-4 to TRBJ2-7, with D uncertain. This CDR3 region has 14 residues. V was pared by 5 bases and J by 2 bases, with 13 bases between. CDR3 loop: CASSPGQLPYEQYF. CDR3 nucleotide sequence: TGTGCCAGCAGTCCCGGGCAGCTACCCTACGAGCAGTACTTC.

This clonotype has only a few counts. The chain has TRBV12-3 or TRBV12-4 and TRBJ1-1; 8 nucleotides align to TRBD1. The V and J ends lost 5 bases and 4 bases, in that order; junction bases with no gene match: 6. The CDR3 length is 14 residues. The CDR3: CASSTLTGGTEAFF. The CDR3 nucleotides are TGTGCCAGCAGTACACTCACAGGGGGCACTGAAGCTTTCTTT.

V is TRBV28 and J is TRBJ2-2, with D maybe TRBD2 (6 bases). CDR1 MDHEN and CDR2 SYDVKM come from the germline V gene. The V and J ends lost 8 bases and 9 bases respectively, with 13 bases between them. The CDR3 has 12 residues. CDR3: CASGGGRRELFF. The CDR3 region has the DNA TGTGCCAGCGGGGGAGGTAGGCGGGAGCTGTTTTTT.

This clonotype has a count of ten or more. The rearrangement links TRBV9 to TRBJ2-7; no definite D call. The V and J ends lost 0 bases and 2 bases respectively, with 9 bases between them. In germline, CDR1 is SGDLS, CDR2 YYNGEE. The CDR3 length is 14 residues. CDR3 bases: TGTGCCAGCAGCGTAGGTCAGGAGACCTACGAGCAGTACTTC. Translated, it gives CASSVGQETYEQYF.

This clonotype has more than one count but fewer than ten. The rearrangement joins TRBV29-1 to TRBJ2-5, with 12 bases aligning to TRBD2. Per the germline V gene, CDR1 is SQVTM and CDR2 is ANQGSEA. The CDR3 consists of 14 residues. Trimming at V came to 2 bases and at J to 4 bases, leaving 2 bases not matched to a gene. CDR3 sequence reads: CSVEQTSGRETQYF. The CDR3, as DNA: TGCAGCGTTGAACAGACTAGCGGGAGAGAGACCCAGTACTTC.

This rearrangement joins TRBV6-2 or TRBV6-3 to TRBJ1-1; TRBD1 might be the D (6 bases). Germline loops: CDR1 MNHEY, CDR2 SVGEGT. The CDR3 length is 16 residues. With 2 bases removed from V and 0 bases from J, the gap between germline ends came to 13 bases. The CDR3 coding sequence is TGTGCCAGCAGTTACCCCATGGGACAATTGAACACTGAAGCTTTCTTT. Amino acids: CASSYPMGQLNTEAFF.

This clonotype was counted a few times. The chain couples TRBV7-2 to TRBJ1-5; 7 nucleotides align to TRBD1. With V trimmed by 4 bases and J by 3 bases, 3 bases remained unmatched. The CDR3 runs to 14 residues. Looked up from germline, CDR1 is SGHTA and CDR2 is FQGNSA. The CDR3 is CASSSGTDNQPQHF. The CDR3 DNA reads as TGTGCCAGCAGCTCCGGGACAGACAATCAGCCCCAGCATTTT.

J is TRBJ2-1 and V is TRBV12-3 or TRBV12-4, with 9 positions matching TRBD2. After removal of 7 bases from V and 9 bases from J, the junction contained 13 bases not matched to a gene. The CDR3 has 15 residues. In DNA, the CDR3 is TGTGCCAGCACACCTAAGGGGCGGGAGGGTGGTGAGCAGTTCTTC. The encoded protein is CASTPKGREGGEQFF.

This clonotype was seen more than once but under ten times. The V call is TRBV10-3, the J call TRBJ2-7, with 7 bases matching TRBD2. Trimming removed 3 bases from V and 2 bases from J; junction bases left unmatched: 4. This CDR3 contains 14 residues. CDR1 and CDR2 from the germline V gene are ENHRY and SYGVKD. The DNA of the CDR3 is TGTGCCATCAGTGAAGCGGGGCAAACCTACGAGCAGTACTTC. Protein: CAISEAGQTYEQYF.

V gene TRBV5-1 combines with J gene TRBJ1-1; tentatively, D is TRBD1 (5 bases). V gave up 1 base and J gave up 4 bases, with 8 bases separating them. Germline-derived CDR1 and CDR2 are SGHRS and YFSETQ. The CDR3 is made up of 13 amino acids. This CDR3 is CASSLIGGTEAFF. CDR3 sequence (DNA): TGCGCCAGCAGCTTGATCGGGGGCACTGAAGCTTTCTTT.

The rearrangement links TRBV2 to TRBJ2-3, with 12 bases that match TRBD2. Germline CDR1 reads SNHLY; CDR2 reads FYNNEI. V lost 3 bases to trimming and J lost 2 bases; unmatched junction nucleotides: 6. This CDR3 is 17 amino acids long. This CDR3 is CASSEIGLAGYTDTQYF. CDR3 DNA: TGTGCCAGCAGTGAGATAGGACTAGCGGGGTACACAGATACGCAGTATTTT.

A few counts support this clonotype. CDR3 sequence: CARTQKPYEQYF. In DNA, the CDR3 is TGTGCCAGGACACAGAAGCCCTACGAGCAGTACTTC. The genes are TRBV27 and TRBJ2-7, with no clear D. CDR3 length: 12 residues. CDR1 MNHEY and CDR2 SMNVEV come from the germline V gene (reference sequence). Trimming pared 9 bases from V and 2 bases from J, leaving 11 bases between.

For this clonotype: The junction and the germline gene differ at one end; a read error may be behind it. The chain combines TRBV7-9 with TRBJ2-1; D gene uncertain. CDR1 and CDR2 (germline): SEHNR, FQNEAQ (reference sequence). This CDR3 region has 15 residues. In DNA form, the CDR3 reads TGTGCCAGCAGCTTAGACGGATGGCAATACAATGAGCAGTTGTTC. Residues: CASSLDGWQYNEQLF.

As regards this clonotype: An end of the junction differs from the germline gene, which may be a read error. The V gene is TRBV20-1, the J gene TRBJ2-5; D possibly corresponds to TRBD2 (5 bases). The CDR3 totals 15 residues. Looked up from germline, CDR1 is DFQATT and CDR2 is SNEGSKA (reference sequence). The CDR3 coding sequence is TGCAGTGCCAGAGATGTGGATAGCGCGATAGAGACCCAGTACTTC. This gives the protein CSARDVDSAIETQYF.